The 18 T cell receptor beta chains given below trace back to one sample, sequenced in a study of T cells in women clearing cervical HPV infection. Method: immunoSEQ multiplex PCR; TCRdb's copy keeps in-frame clones and lacks some. This sample's clone table lists about 37,000 clones. Input material: blood buffy coat. The origin of the receptors is a woman aged 18-69 years with a cervical HPV16 infection that either progressed to CIN3+ or cleared (not recorded which).

On this clone itself: The CDR3 end lies 3 residues beyond the end of the read and is filled in from the germline J gene. The chain uses TRBV20-1 and TRBJ2-5, with D perhaps matching TRBD2 (6 bases). Germline values: CDR1 DFQATT, CDR2 SNEGSKA (reference sequence). V lost 3 bases and J 5 bases, leaving 13 bases between the germline ends. CDR3 length: 13 residues. CDR3 DNA (partial): TGCAGTGCTAGTGTGGTCGGAGGGGAGACC. Its protein is CSASVVGGET. The whole CDR3 protein reads CSASVVGGETQYF.

A remark on this clone: The read comes to an end 3 residues before the CDR3 does, leaving the germline J gene to fill in the end. The rearrangement uses TRBV18 and TRBJ1-2; 9 nucleotides line up with TRBD1. CDR3 size: 17 residues. V shed 6 bases, J shed 2 bases, and the junction held 13 bases outside the gene matches. The V gene's germline CDR1 is KGHSH and CDR2 LQKENI. CDR3 bases read: TGTGCCAGCTCGGCCCGGACAGGGGCAAGAAAAAACTATGGC. Translating it yields CASSARTGARKNYG. The complete CDR3 protein is CASSARTGARKNYGYTF.

Turning to this clone: Sequencing ends 3 residues short of the CDR3 end; the germline J gene provides the rest. This chain links TRBV5-1 with TRBJ2-3, with a possible D match to TRBD1 (5 bases). Germline lookup yields CDR1 SGHRS and CDR2 YFSETQ. V lost 0 bases to trimming and J lost 6 bases, with 11 bases between them. The CDR3 sequence is 14 residues long. The CDR3 bases that were read are TGCGCCAGCAGCTTGGGGGGCCTAATTGATACG. This translates into CASSLGGLIDT. The full CDR3 protein reads CASSLGGLIDTQYF.

As for this clone: The sequence runs out 3 residues before the end of the CDR3; the remainder is reconstructed from the germline J gene. The J gene is TRBJ1-2, the V gene TRBV7-6; 7 nucleotides match TRBD1. CDR1 and CDR2 from the germline V gene are SGHVS and FNYEAQ. Unmatched junction bases numbered 8, after V lost 4 bases and J lost 6 bases. The CDR3 extends over 14 amino acids. Here the CDR3 reads CASSSDRHSDGYTF. The DNA read from the CDR3 is TGTGCCAGCAGCTCGGACAGGCATTCGGATGGC.

A remark on this clone: The sequenced fragment ends 3 residues before the CDR3 boundary, so the rest is inferred from the germline J gene. The chain combines TRBV19 with TRBJ2-1, with D perhaps TRBD2 (7 bases). Germline assignment: CDR1 LNHDA and CDR2 SQIVND (reference sequence). Trimming pared 7 bases from V and 7 bases from J, leaving 14 bases between. The CDR3 is 13 residues long. The CDR3 loop is CASTWRGPNEQFF. Partial CDR3 DNA: TGTGCCAGTACCTGGCGGGGGCCGAATGAG.

As for this clone: The sequence runs out 3 residues before the end of the CDR3; the remainder is reconstructed from the germline J gene. The V and J genes are TRBV18 and TRBJ2-3, with D hard to call. CDR1 is KGHSH, CDR2 LQKENI, per germline. The length of the CDR3 is 13 residues. With 3 bases removed from V and 4 bases from J, the gap between germline ends came to 8 bases. The CDR3 DNA, read in part, is TGTGCCAGCTCACCCGATCAGGCAGATACG. It encodes CASSPDQADT. The full CDR3 is CASSPDQADTQYF.

Of note for this clone: The read stops 3 residues short of the end of the CDR3; the missing end is completed from the germline J gene. This chain connects TRBV20-1 to TRBJ2-7; D might be TRBD2 (5 bases). The CDR3 is 13 residues long. V lost 6 bases, J lost 3 bases, and 15 bases lay in between. CDR1 DFQATT and CDR2 SNEGSKA come from the germline V gene (reference sequence). The covered CDR3 bases are TGCAGTGCCGAGGGATCTAGCAGCTACGAG. Protein sequence: CSAEGSSSYE. The CDR3 in full is CSAEGSSSYEQYF.

As regards this clone: The read ends 3 residues before the CDR3 terminus; that terminus is restored from the germline J gene. The rearrangement links TRBV18 to TRBJ2-3, with D possibly TRBD2 on 6 matching bases. From germline, CDR1 is KGHSH and CDR2 LQKENI. This CDR3 is built from 16 residues. The CDR3: CASSPYREAGRETQYF. The covered CDR3 bases are TGTGCCAGCTCACCCTACCGTGAAGCGGGTCGGGAGACG.

As for this clone: The read falls 3 residues short of the CDR3 end, and the missing part is taken from the germline J gene. The same CDR3 also results from other DNA sequences found in this sample. This chain connects TRBV30 to TRBJ1-3; 7 positions match TRBD1. Germline V gene sequence: CDR1 GTSNPN, CDR2 SVGIG (reference sequence). This CDR3 contains 13 residues. J gave up 6 bases and V 3 bases, and 5 bases lay outside the gene matches. The CDR3 is CAWRQGKENTIYF. The CDR3 bases that were read are TGTGCCTGGAGACAGGGGAAGGAAAACACC.

For this clone: The CDR3 extends 3 residues past the end of the read, so its final part is completed from the germline J gene. V gene TRBV7-7 combines with J gene TRBJ2-7; 10 positions agree with TRBD1. Germline V lookup: CDR1 SSHAT, CDR2 FNYEAQ (reference sequence). With 5 bases clipped from V and 2 bases from J, the junction kept 6 bases outside the gene matches. This CDR3 is built from 15 residues. CDR3 DNA, as far as it was read: TGTGCCAGCAGCGAGGGACAGGGGCAACCCTACGAG. It translates to CASSEGQGQPYE. The CDR3 in its entirety is CASSEGQGQPYEQYF. Variable domain in full (rest from reference TRBV7-7 and TRBJ2-7): GAGVSQSPRYKVTKRGQDVTLRCDPISSHATLYWYQQALGQGPEFLTYFNYEAQPDKSGLPSDRFSAERPEGSISTLTIQRTEQRDSAMYRCASSEGQGQPYEQYFGPGTRLTVT.

Comment on this clone: The CDR3 is cut off 3 residues early in the read; its end comes from the germline J gene. The rearrangement uses TRBV6-2 or TRBV6-3 and TRBJ2-4, with 10 bases aligning to TRBD2. The CDR3 runs to 14 residues. V dropped 9 bases and J dropped 6; count of bases not matched to a gene: 8. Germline V gene data show CDR1 as MNHEY and CDR2 as SVGEGT. CDR3 protein: CASQAGTSANIQYF. The CDR3 DNA, read in part, is TGTGCCAGTCAAGCCGGGACTAGCGCAAACATT.

Notes on this clone: The CDR3 is cut off 3 residues early in the read; its end comes from the germline J gene. V usage is TRBV6-2 or TRBV6-3 and J usage is TRBJ2-7, with 7 positions matching TRBD1. Germline V gives CDR1 MNHEY, CDR2 SVGEGT. This CDR3 comprises 14 residues. With V trimmed by 4 bases and J by 0 bases, 3 bases remained unmatched. The DNA read from the CDR3 is TGTGCCAGCAGTTCCCAGGGGGTCTCCTACGAG. It translates to CASSSQGVSYE. The complete CDR3 reads CASSSQGVSYEQYF.

About this clone itself: The DNA ends 3 residues before the CDR3 does, and the rest of the CDR3 is filled in from the germline J gene. V and J are TRBV18 and TRBJ2-3; D is uncertain. Trimming left V 0 bases short and J 2 bases short, with 9 bases between. The CDR3 is made up of 15 amino acids. Germline CDR1 KGHSH, CDR2 LQKENI. CDR3 sequence reads: CASSPPAQVTDTQYF. The CDR3 bases that were read are TGTGCCAGCTCACCACCGGCCCAGGTCACAGATACG.

Comment on this clone: A read error may produce the germline difference seen at one junction end. The sequenced fragment ends 3 residues before the CDR3 boundary, so the rest is inferred from the germline J gene. Other DNA sequences in this sample translate to the same CDR3. The V and J genes are TRBV7-2 and TRBJ1-3, with D perhaps matching TRBD1 (5 bases). The CDR3 spans 14 residues. Germline CDR1 is SGHTA and CDR2 is FQGNSA. The CDR3 bases that were read are TGTGCCAGCAGCTTCGGGGACTTTGGAAACACA. It encodes CASSFGDFGNT. The whole CDR3 protein reads CASSFGDFGNTIYF.

On this clone itself: Read data end 3 residues before the CDR3 end; the end is taken from the germline J gene. This chain links TRBV5-1 with TRBJ1-2; D is possibly TRBD1 (5 bases). The CDR3 length is 13 residues. Trimming cost V 4 bases and J 3 bases, with 10 bases left between them. Germline V gives CDR1 SGHRS, CDR2 YFSETQ. CDR3 in amino acids: CASSLTGDYGYTF. The part of the CDR3 DNA that was read is TGCGCCAGCAGCCTCACGGGGGACTATGGC.

For this clone: From the germline J gene comes the end of the CDR3, since the read stops 3 residues before it. The V call is TRBV11-2, the J call TRBJ2-5; weak D call: TRBD1 (6 bases). The CDR3 is 15 residues long. Per the germline V gene, CDR1 is SGHAT and CDR2 is FQNNGV. Trimming left V 5 bases short and J 4 bases short, with 17 bases between. CDR3 residues: CASSRPGQRGETQYF. CDR3 DNA (partial): TGTGCCAGCAGCCGGCCCGGACAGCGAGGAGAGACC.

Regarding this clone: The CDR3 end falls 3 residues outside the read, so it is completed with the germline J gene. The chain is built from TRBV6-2 or TRBV6-3 and TRBJ2-7, with TRBD1 identical over 8 bases. Germline V gene data show CDR1 as MNHEY and CDR2 as SVGEGT. The ends lost 7 bases at V and 1 base at J; junction bases unmatched: 3. The CDR3 runs 13 residues. The part of the CDR3 DNA that was read is TGTGCCAGCAACACAGGGGGTTCCTACGAG. Its translation is CASNTGGSYE. The whole CDR3 is CASNTGGSYEQYF.

For this clone: The CDR3 end falls 3 residues outside the read, so it is completed with the germline J gene. This chain uses TRBV19 with TRBJ1-1, with 10 bases fitting TRBD1. This CDR3 comprises 15 residues. The V gene's germline CDR1 is LNHDA and CDR2 SQIVND (reference sequence). Germline trimming cut 3 bases from V and 5 bases from J; bases unmatched to any gene: 6. The DNA read from the CDR3 is TGTGCCAGTAGTATCACCGGGACAGGGGTTACTGAA. Translated: CASSITGTGVTE. The whole CDR3 sequence reads CASSITGTGVTEAFF.